This note documents a single T cell receptor (beta chain) sequence. This clone was counted once. Which antigen it targets is not known. Per-nucleotide qualities are absent, and no much larger clonotype sits a single base away. TCRbeta CDR3 regions were amplified from genomic DNA using the immunoSEQ Assay, a bias-controlled multiplex PCR. In the paper's pipeline: The number of nucleated cells in each sample was estimated from the amplification of reference gene primers within the assay. To quantify the absolute abundance of each unique TCRbeta CDR3 rearrangement, sequence reads were collapsed and filtered. For each sample, productive Simpson clonality was calculated as the square root of Simpson's diversity index across productive rearrangements. TCRdb re-hosts the immuneACCESS table, in-frame sequences only. Its copies lack some clones; in the studies checked, an unresolved V gene accounts for under half of them, and the cause for the rest is not known. V, J and clone size are those of that table, while D and trimming were read from the DNA. This sample comprises more than 150,000 clones, over 75% of them detected only once. 11% of the sample goes to the ten largest clones.

V gives up 0 bases and J gives up 6 bases, and the segment between their germline ends measures 4 bases. The germline V gene encodes CDR1 LGHDT and CDR2 YNNKEL (reference sequence). There are 12 amino acids in the CDR3, from cysteine to phenylalanine inclusive. Here the CDR3 DNA is all that survives: 36 bases in frame from base 1. The data belong to a study of blood T cell repertoires in COVID-19 (dated by TCRdb to the early 2020s). Study-level background: Collaborator samples came from the United States, Italy and Spain and covered acute and convalescent phases of COVID-19. A freely available public database, intended as a resource for researchers studying the immune response to SARS-CoV-2, is where the repertoires were released. The prospective study material was composed of cDNA or gDNA derived from T cells, B-cell-depleted T cells, or PBMCs. Samples came from the ongoing ImmuneRACE study (first 160 participants) plus 1,254 subjects from 6 global collaborators. Where HLA class I and class II types were available, the types were taken from metadata supplied by the sample provider, not from assay-based typing. The sample metadata nearly always contained a de-identified subject ID, COVID-19 status, age in years and sex. Deeply sampled blood TCRbeta repertoires from subjects exposed to, actively infected with, or recovered from COVID-19 were included in the dataset.

Enrolling through a virtual design, the prospective study's participants ranged in age from roughly 18 to 100 years and lived across more than 20 United States geographic areas. In the prospective study, participants were assigned to cohorts based on the clinical history participants reported in a screening survey and a study questionnaire. Recovered participants in ImmuneRACE Cohort 3 were defined as having two consecutive negative NP/OP PCR tests, clearance from a healthcare professional, or resolution of symptoms. Each participant in the prospective study had whole blood, serum and a nasopharyngeal or oropharyngeal swab collected by mobile phlebotomists. Prospective study participants could optionally give additional blood draws and questionnaires over an approximately 2-month period. Before DNA extraction, prospective study blood samples were shipped either frozen or at room temperature. Overall results and qualifications from the work: Clinical and demographic metadata were provided uncurated, with the amount varying by source and participant.

The chain couples TRBV3-1 (or the pseudogene TRBV3-2) to TRBJ2-3; there is no confident call for the D gene. The material sequenced was PBMCs or T cells enriched from blood (not recorded which). The source is a man in his fifties who had recovered from COVID-19. The DNA is as follows: TGTGCCAGCAGCCAAGATGGCGATACGCAGTATTTT. Its coded protein is CASSQDGDTQYF.